This passage covers 16 T cell receptor beta chains from one sample sequenced in a study of blood T cell repertoires in COVID-19. Sequencing used immunoSEQ multiplex PCR; TCRdb keeps in-frame clones, though not all of them. The sample gives 180,000 or so clones, around 91% of which show up once; 0.6% to 0.8% is in the top ten. The sequenced material came from peripheral blood. These receptor sequences come from a man aged 45-65 years with acute or convalescent COVID-19.

J is TRBJ1-2 and V is TRBV6-5; D unclear. V lost 6 bases and J lost 3, with 11 bases in between. In germline, CDR1 is MNHEY, CDR2 SVGAGI. CDR3 length equals 13 residues. The CDR3 region is CASSRRRHYGYTF. The CDR3 DNA reads TGTGCCAGCAGCCGCCGGAGGCACTATGGCTACACCTTC.

This sequence joins TRBV28 and TRBJ1-5, with D maybe TRBD1 (6 bases). Trimming stripped 10 bases from V and 5 bases from J, with 12 bases between. Germline CDR1 and CDR2: MDHEN and SYDVKM. The CDR3 consists of 12 residues. CDR3 coding DNA: TGTGCCACCCGGGACACCTATCAGCCCCAGCATTTT. Encoded protein: CATRDTYQPQHF.

The genes are TRBV5-4 and TRBJ1-4; 9 bases match TRBD1. V was pared by 4 bases and J by 7 bases, with 2 bases of the junction left unmatched. Germline V CDR1 and CDR2: SGHNT, YYREEE (reference sequence). This CDR3 is 13 amino acids long. CDR3 sequence reads: CASSQDRGEKLFF. The CDR3 DNA reads TGTGCCAGCAGCCAGGACAGGGGTGAAAAACTGTTTTTT.

A single count supports this clone. The V call is TRBV30, the J call TRBJ2-5, with 8 positions matching TRBD1. The trim removed 2 bases at V and 3 bases at J, leaving 5 bases unmatched. The germline V gene has CDR1 GTSNPN and CDR2 SVGIG (reference sequence). The CDR3 runs to 14 residues. The CDR3 spells CAWSRTGREETQYF. CDR3 coding DNA: TGTGCCTGGAGTAGGACAGGGCGGGAAGAGACCCAGTACTTC.

The rearrangement links TRBV28 to TRBJ2-5; D is uncertain. Germline V gene lookup returns CDR1 MDHEN and CDR2 SYDVKM. This CDR3 is 11 amino acids long. The V and J ends lost 5 bases and 7 bases respectively, with 8 bases between them. Written as DNA, the CDR3 is TGTGCCAGCAGTGTATTATCGACCCAGTACTTC. Its protein is CASSVLSTQYF.

This chain connects TRBV30 to TRBJ1-2; D remains ambiguous. From germline, CDR1 is GTSNPN and CDR2 SVGIG (reference sequence). There are 12 residues in the CDR3. Trimming took 3 bases from V and 4 from J, leaving 9 bases between them. CDR3 nucleotide sequence: TGTGCCTGGAGACCGGGGTTCTATGGCTACACCTTC. Translated, it gives CAWRPGFYGYTF.

The chain combines TRBV7-9 with TRBJ2-7; TRBD1 matches 10 bases. The CDR3 has 15 residues. Germline V gives CDR1 SEHNR, CDR2 FQNEAQ (reference sequence). V lost 7 bases to trimming and J lost 4 bases; unmatched junction nucleotides: 10. CDR3 sequence reads: CASNQDRGRSYEQYV. The CDR3 DNA reads TGTGCCAGCAACCAAGACAGGGGGCGATCTTACGAGCAGTACGTC.

The genes are TRBV3-1 (or the pseudogene TRBV3-2) and TRBJ2-5; 10 bases map to TRBD2. V lost 4 bases to trimming and J lost 5 bases; unmatched junction nucleotides: 7. The CDR3 has 15 amino acids. Germline V gene lookup returns CDR1 LGHDT and CDR2 YNNKEL (reference sequence). CDR3 nucleotides: TGTGCCAGCAGCCGGGGCCTAGCGGGGGTTGAGACCCAGTACTTC. Translating it yields CASSRGLAGVETQYF.

The chain joins TRBV2 to TRBJ2-2, with a possible D match to TRBD2 (5 bases). V lost 2 bases, J lost 6 bases, and 13 bases lay in between. Per the germline V gene, CDR1 is SNHLY and CDR2 is FYNNEI. This CDR3 is 15 amino acids long. CDR3 loop: CASSELAGAAGELFF. The DNA of the CDR3 is TGTGCCAGCAGTGAATTGGCGGGCGCGGCCGGGGAGCTGTTTTTT.

The chain has TRBV6-5 and TRBJ1-3; 7 nucleotides match TRBD1. The CDR3 runs 14 residues. The germline CDR1 and CDR2 sequences are MNHEY and SVGAGI. V lost 6 bases and J lost 2; bases outside the gene matches: 4. For the CDR3, the DNA is TGTGCCAGCAGCCCCGGACAGGCTGGAAACACCATATATTTT. Translating gives CASSPGQAGNTIYF.

The chain uses TRBV15 and TRBJ2-3, with D unresolved. Trimming cost V 0 bases and J 1 base, with 11 bases left between them. The CDR3 sequence is 16 residues long. In germline, CDR1 is LNHNV, CDR2 YYDKDF (reference sequence). The CDR3: CATSRDFGGGTDTQYF. Written as DNA, the CDR3 is TGTGCCACCAGCAGAGATTTTGGCGGAGGCACAGATACGCAGTATTTT. The full variable domain, in which reference TRBV15 and TRBJ2-3 provide the parts outside the CDR3, is DAMVIQNPRYQVTQFGKPVTLSCSQTLNHNVMYWYQQKSSQAPKLLFHYYDKDFNNEADTPDNFQSRRPNTSFCFLDIRSPGLGDTAMYLCATSRDFGGGTDTQYFGPGTRLTVL.

The gene calls are TRBV15 and TRBJ2-1; 14 bases fit TRBD2. The CDR3 extends over 18 amino acids. The germline V gene encodes CDR1 LNHNV and CDR2 YYDKDF (reference sequence). V trimming: 1 base; J trimming: 6 bases; junction bases outside the gene matches: 8. The CDR3 protein is CATSRVTTSGRGSNEQFF. The CDR3, as DNA: TGTGCCACCAGCAGAGTCACGACTAGCGGGAGGGGTAGCAATGAGCAGTTCTTC.

Points on this clone: Other DNA sequences in this sample translate to the same CDR3. V gene TRBV19 combines with J gene TRBJ1-5; 8 bases are a match to TRBD1. The CDR3 runs to 14 residues. Germline trimming cut 5 bases from V and 2 bases from J; bases unmatched to any gene: 2. Germline CDR1 and CDR2: LNHDA and SQIVND (reference sequence). CDR3 sequence: CASSGQGGNQPQHF. CDR3 coding DNA: TGTGCCAGTAGTGGACAGGGCGGCAATCAGCCCCAGCATTTT.

The J gene is TRBJ1-1, the V gene TRBV27; no clear D gene. Germline V gives CDR1 MNHEY, CDR2 SMNVEV (reference sequence). V was shortened by 3 bases and J by 0 bases, with 5 bases between the two germline ends. The CDR3 extends over 13 amino acids. The CDR3 DNA reads TGTGCCAGCAGTTTTTCGGTGAACACTGAAGCTTTCTTT. Translating it yields CASSFSVNTEAFF.

This chain connects TRBV10-2 to TRBJ1-2, with 8 bases identical to TRBD1. Per germline, CDR1 WSHSY and CDR2 SAAADI. The CDR3 sequence is 16 residues long. The V segment lost 6 bases and the J segment 6 bases; nucleotides outside the gene matches: 15. This CDR3 reads CASSALTGTGQHGYTF. The CDR3 bases are TGCGCCAGCAGCGCCCTTACCGGGACAGGTCAACATGGCTACACCTTC.

The genes are TRBV6-5 and TRBJ2-1; 12 bases align to TRBD2. The CDR3 length is 13 residues. After removal of 8 bases from V and 7 bases from J, the junction contained 3 bases not matched to a gene. Germline V lookup: CDR1 MNHEY, CDR2 SVGAGI. The DNA for the CDR3 is TGTGCCAGCTCGGGACTAGCGGGTAATGAGCAGTTCTTC. This sequence encodes CASSGLAGNEQFF.